This T cell receptor beta chain appears in the sequencing data of a study of blood T cell repertoires in COVID-19. Study background: Spain, Italy and the United States supplied samples that represented acute and convalescent COVID-19. From T cells, B-cell-depleted T cells, or PBMCs came the material, which was cDNA or gDNA.

V lost 7 bases to trimming and J lost 0 bases, with 16 bases between them. The CDR3 extends over 16 amino acids. Germline CDR1 MDHEN, CDR2 SYDVKM. Methods used by the authors: Reference gene primer amplification gave estimated nucleated cell counts. Produced via immunoSEQ multiplex PCR; TCRdb's table is partial and in-frame only. V and J calls and clone size come straight from that table; D and trimming were deduced from the DNA. The sample lists fewer than 350,000 clones; over 80% were seen once. This clone turned up a few times. The chain uses TRBV28 and TRBJ1-5; perhaps TRBD1 as D (5 bases). The sequencing sample was made of PBMCs or T cells enriched from blood (not recorded which). This sequence originates from a woman younger than 45 with acute COVID-19. CDR3 coding DNA: TGTGCCAGCACCGAGGGACTGGGATATAGCAATCAGCCCCAGCATTTT. It is translated as CASTEGLGYSNQPQHF. The full variable domain, completed using reference TRBV28 and TRBJ1-5, is DVKVTQSSRYLVKRTGEKVFLECVQDMDHENMFWYRQDPGLGLRLIYFSYDVKMKEKGDIPEGYSVSREKKERFSLILESASTNQTSMYLCASTEGLGYSNQPQHFGDGTRLSIL.